This TCR beta chain originates from a study of blood T cell repertoires in COVID-19. The wider study: COVID-19 samples, acute and convalescent, were from the United States, Italy and Spain. PBMCs, B-cell-depleted T cells, or T cells provided the cDNA or gDNA that made up the material.

The V gene's germline CDR1 is SEHNR and CDR2 FQNEAQ (reference sequence). The CDR3 sequence is 12 residues long. V lost 4 bases and J lost 7, with 11 bases in between. Original data processing: Scientists estimated how many nucleated cells there were by amplifying reference gene primers. TCRdb's copy holds only in-frame clones and misses some; the assay was immunoSEQ multiplex PCR. Clone size and V and J calls were adopted from that table, with D and trimming inferred from the DNA. The table lists about 280,000 clones, approximately 83% of them singletons, with 2% to 2.5% in the top ten. This sequence was found in a woman in her thirties who had recovered from COVID-19. The gene calls are TRBV7-9 and TRBJ2-7, with a weak D call TRBD1 (6 bases). The sample comprised peripheral blood. The CDR3 here is CASSSGVEEQYF. CDR3 DNA sequence: TGTGCCAGCAGCTCAGGGGTTGAAGAGCAGTACTTC. Full variable domain (rest looked up from reference TRBV7-9 and TRBJ2-7): DTGVSQNPRHKITKRGQNVTFRCDPISEHNRLYWYRQTLGQGPEFLTYFQNEAQLEKSRLLSDRFSAERPKGSFSTLEIQRTEQGDSAMYLCASSSGVEEQYFGPGTRLTVT.